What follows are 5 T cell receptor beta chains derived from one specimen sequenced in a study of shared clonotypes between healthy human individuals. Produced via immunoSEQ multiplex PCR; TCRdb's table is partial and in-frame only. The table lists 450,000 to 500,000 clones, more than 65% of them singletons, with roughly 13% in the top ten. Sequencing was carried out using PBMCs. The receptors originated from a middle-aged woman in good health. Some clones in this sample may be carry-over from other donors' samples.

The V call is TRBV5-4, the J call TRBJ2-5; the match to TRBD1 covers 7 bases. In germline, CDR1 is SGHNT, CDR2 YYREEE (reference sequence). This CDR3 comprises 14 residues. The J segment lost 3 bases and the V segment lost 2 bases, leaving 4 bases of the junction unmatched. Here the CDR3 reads CASSFGTEKETQYF. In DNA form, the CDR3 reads TGTGCCAGCAGCTTCGGGACAGAGAAAGAGACCCAGTACTTC.

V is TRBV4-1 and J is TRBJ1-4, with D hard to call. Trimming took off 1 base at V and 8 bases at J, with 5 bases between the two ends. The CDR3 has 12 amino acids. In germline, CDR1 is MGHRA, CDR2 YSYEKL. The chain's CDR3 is CASSQVREKLFF. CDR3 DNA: TGCGCCAGCAGCCAAGTCCGGGAAAAACTGTTTTTT.

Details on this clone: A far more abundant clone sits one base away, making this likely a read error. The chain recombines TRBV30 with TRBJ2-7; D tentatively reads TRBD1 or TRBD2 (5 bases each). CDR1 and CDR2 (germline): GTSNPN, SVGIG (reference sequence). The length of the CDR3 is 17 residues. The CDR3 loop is CAWRGDHGTLRPYERYF. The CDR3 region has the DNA TGTGCCTGGAGGGGGGACCACGGGACGTTAAGACCCTACGAGCGGTACTTC.

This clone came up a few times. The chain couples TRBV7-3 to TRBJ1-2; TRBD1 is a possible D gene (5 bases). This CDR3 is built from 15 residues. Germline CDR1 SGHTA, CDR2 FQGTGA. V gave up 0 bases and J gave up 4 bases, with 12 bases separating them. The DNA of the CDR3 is TGTGCCAGCAGCTTAACCGGGGGTTCCGGCTATGGCTACACCTTC. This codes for CASSLTGGSGYGYTF.

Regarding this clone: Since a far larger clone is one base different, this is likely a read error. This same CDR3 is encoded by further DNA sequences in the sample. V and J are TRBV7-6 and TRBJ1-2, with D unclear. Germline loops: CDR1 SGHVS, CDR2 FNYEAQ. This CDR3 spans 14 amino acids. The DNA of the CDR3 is TGTGCCAGCAGCCCTATATCGGCCAACTATGGCTATACCTTC. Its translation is CASSPISANYGYTF.